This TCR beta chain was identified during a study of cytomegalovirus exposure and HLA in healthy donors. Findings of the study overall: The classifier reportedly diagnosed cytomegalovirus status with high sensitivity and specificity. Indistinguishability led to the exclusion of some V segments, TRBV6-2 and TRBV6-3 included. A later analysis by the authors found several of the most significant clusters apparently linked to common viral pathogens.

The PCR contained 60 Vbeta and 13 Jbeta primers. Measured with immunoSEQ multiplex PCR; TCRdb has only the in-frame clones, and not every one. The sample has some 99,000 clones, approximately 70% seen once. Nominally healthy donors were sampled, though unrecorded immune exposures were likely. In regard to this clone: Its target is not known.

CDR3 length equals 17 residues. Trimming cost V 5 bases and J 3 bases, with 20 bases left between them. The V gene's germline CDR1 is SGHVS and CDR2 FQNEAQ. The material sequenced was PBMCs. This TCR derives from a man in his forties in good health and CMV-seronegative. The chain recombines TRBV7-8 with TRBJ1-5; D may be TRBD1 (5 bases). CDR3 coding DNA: TGTGCCAGCAGCCCAGACTCTAGGGGCATTAACAATCAGCCCCAGCATTTT. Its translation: CASSPDSRGINNQPQHF.